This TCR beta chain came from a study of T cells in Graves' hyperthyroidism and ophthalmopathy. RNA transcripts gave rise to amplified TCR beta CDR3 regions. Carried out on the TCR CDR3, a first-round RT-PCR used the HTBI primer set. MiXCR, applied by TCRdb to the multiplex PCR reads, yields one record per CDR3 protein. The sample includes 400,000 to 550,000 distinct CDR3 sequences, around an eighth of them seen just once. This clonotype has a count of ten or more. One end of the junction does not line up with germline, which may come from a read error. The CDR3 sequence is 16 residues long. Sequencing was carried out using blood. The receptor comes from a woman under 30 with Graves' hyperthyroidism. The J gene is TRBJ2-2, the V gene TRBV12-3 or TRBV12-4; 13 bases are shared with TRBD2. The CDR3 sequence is CASILLAGGPGGELFF. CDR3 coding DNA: TGTGCCAGCATTTTACTAGCGGGAGGGCCCGGCGGGGAGCTGTTTTTT.